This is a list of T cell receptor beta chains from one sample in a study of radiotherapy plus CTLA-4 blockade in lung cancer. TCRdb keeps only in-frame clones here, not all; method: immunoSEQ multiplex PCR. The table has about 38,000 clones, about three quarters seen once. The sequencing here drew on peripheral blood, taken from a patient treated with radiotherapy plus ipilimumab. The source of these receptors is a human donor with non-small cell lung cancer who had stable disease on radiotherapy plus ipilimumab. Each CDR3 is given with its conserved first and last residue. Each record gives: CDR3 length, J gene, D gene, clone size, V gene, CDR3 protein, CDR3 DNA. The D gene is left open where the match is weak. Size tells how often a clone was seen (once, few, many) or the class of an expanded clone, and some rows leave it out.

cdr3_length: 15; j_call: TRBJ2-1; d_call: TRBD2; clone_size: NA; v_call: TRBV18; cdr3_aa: CASSPSGDPGGEQFF; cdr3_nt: TGTGCCAGCTCACCTTCCGGGGACCCGGGAGGGGAGCAGTTCTTC
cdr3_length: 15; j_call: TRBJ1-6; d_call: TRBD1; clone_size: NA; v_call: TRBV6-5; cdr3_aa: CASSYRTGRNSPLHF; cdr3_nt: TGTGCCAGCAGTTATAGGACAGGGAGGAATTCACCCCTCCACTTT
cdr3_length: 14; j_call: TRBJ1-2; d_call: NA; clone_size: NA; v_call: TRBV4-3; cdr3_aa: CASSMTDLNYGYTF; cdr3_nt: TGCGCCAGCAGCATGACAGATTTAAACTATGGCTACACCTTC
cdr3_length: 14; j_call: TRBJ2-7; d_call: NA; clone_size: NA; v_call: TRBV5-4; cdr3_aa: CASSRQRGPLEQYF; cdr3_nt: TGTGCCAGCAGTCGACAACGGGGCCCCTTGGAGCAGTACTTC
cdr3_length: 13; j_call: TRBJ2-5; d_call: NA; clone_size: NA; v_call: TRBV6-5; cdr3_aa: CASTPFPQETQYF; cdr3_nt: TGTGCCAGCACCCCCTTCCCCCAAGAGACCCAGTACTTC
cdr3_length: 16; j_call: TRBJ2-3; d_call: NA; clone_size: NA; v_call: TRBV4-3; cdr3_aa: CASSQLGGTPTDTQYF; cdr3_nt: TGCGCCAGCAGCCAATTAGGGGGGACCCCCACAGATACGCAGTATTTT
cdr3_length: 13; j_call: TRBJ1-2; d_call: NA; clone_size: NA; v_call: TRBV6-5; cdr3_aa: CASRSGTDYGYTF; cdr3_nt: TGTGCCAGCAGGTCCGGGACGGACTATGGCTACACCTTC
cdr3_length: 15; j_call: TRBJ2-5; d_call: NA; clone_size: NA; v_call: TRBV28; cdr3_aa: CASSSTGLGQETQYF; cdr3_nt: TGTGCCAGCAGTTCTACAGGGTTGGGTCAAGAGACCCAGTACTTC
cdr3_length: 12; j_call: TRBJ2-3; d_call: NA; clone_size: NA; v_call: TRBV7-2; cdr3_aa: CASSLYSDTQYF; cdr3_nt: TGTGCCAGCAGCTTATATTCAGATACGCAGTATTTT
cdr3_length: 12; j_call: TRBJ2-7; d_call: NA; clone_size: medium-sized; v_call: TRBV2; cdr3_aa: CASRVFSQEQYF; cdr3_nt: TGTGCCAGCAGGGTTTTTTCTCAAGAGCAGTACTTC
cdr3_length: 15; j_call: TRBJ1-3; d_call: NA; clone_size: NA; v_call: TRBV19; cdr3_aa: CASRPQGPGGNTIYF; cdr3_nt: TGTGCCAGTAGGCCTCAGGGACCGGGAGGAAACACCATATATTTT
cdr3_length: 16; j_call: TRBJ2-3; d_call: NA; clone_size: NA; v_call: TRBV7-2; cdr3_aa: CASSPGRGLSTDTQYF; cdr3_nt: TGTGCCAGCAGCCCGGGTCGGGGTTTAAGCACAGATACGCAGTATTTT
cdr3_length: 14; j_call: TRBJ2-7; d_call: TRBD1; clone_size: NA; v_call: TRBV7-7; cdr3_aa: CASSRTGKTYEQYF; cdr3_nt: TGTGCCAGCAGCCGGACAGGCAAGACCTACGAGCAGTACTTC
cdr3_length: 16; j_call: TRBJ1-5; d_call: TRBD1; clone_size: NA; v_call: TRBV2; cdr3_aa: CASSEQGAHSNQPQHF; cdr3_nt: TGTGCCAGCAGTGAACAGGGGGCGCATAGCAATCAGCCCCAGCATTTT
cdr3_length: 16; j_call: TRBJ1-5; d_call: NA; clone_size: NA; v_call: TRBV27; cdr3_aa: CASSLFGQEINQPQHF; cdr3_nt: TGTGCCAGCAGTTTATTCGGGCAAGAGATCAATCAGCCCCAGCATTTT